This TCR beta chain was recovered during a study of T cell clusters in autoimmune cytopenias. Study-wide findings and caveats: TRB repertoire shifts in secondary cytopenia and chronic lymphocytic leukemia mostly reflected lymphoma, not autoimmunity. The cluster-lack signature was not seen for secondary cytopenia versus chronic lymphocytic leukemia.

CDR3 length: 12 amino acids. This clonotype shows up as medium-sized by frequency. Its antigen is unknown. About 37,500 genome equivalents of blood DNA were amplified for TRB. TRB rearrangements were amplified by touch-down multiplex PCR with mixed TRB-A/B primers. TCRdb reanalyzed the multiplex PCR reads, giving one entry per CDR3 protein sequence and no DNA. The listing contains about 6,700 distinct CDR3 sequences. This sample was shared with a second study, whose subject was T cell repertoires in aging, cancer and after chemotherapy. As reported in that work: Healthy donors lost TCR diversity with age mainly through richness, cancer patients through richness and evenness. No conclusions about immunological memory after chemotherapy can be drawn from the repertoire data.

Sequencing input: peripheral blood. The J gene is TRBJ1-3, the V gene TRBV12-3 or TRBV12-4; TCRdb indicates TRBD1, and absent DNA this call remains unverified. The sequence was collected from a human donor in good health. CDR3 sequence: CASSLQGHTIYF.